These T cell receptor beta chains were read from a single sample in a study of PD-1 blockade in classical Hodgkin lymphoma. The method was immunoSEQ multiplex PCR; TCRdb's version includes in-frame clones alone and lacks a portion of them. The sample lists roughly 92,000 clones, roughly 92% seen once, with less than 3.5% in the top ten. The sequencing here drew on peripheral blood mononuclear cells (PBMCs), taken at baseline. Receptors originate from a human donor with classical Hodgkin lymphoma. Each CDR3 is given with its conserved first and last residue. The D gene is left open where the match is weak.

d_call,v_call,j_call,cdr3_aa,cdr3_nt
.,TRBV4-1,TRBJ2-3,CASNDREGTDTQYF,TGCGCCAGCAACGACAGGGAGGGGACAGATACGCAGTATTTT
TRBD1,TRBV27,TRBJ1-1,CASSIKTGFEAFF,TGTGCCAGCAGTATAAAGACAGGGTTTGAAGCTTTCTTT
.,TRBV2,TRBJ1-1,CASDRETEAFF,TGTGCCAGCGACCGAGAGACTGAAGCTTTCTTT
.,TRBV30,TRBJ1-2,CAWSQLRGGNYGYTF,TGTGCCTGGAGTCAGCTGCGGGGCGGGAACTATGGCTACACCTTC
.,TRBV6-5,TRBJ2-2,CASSLQELKTGELFF,TGTGCCAGCAGTTTGCAGGAACTCAAGACCGGGGAGCTGTTTTTT
.,TRBV19,TRBJ2-3,CASSIGSTDTQYF,TGTGCCAGTAGTATAGGGTCCACAGATACGCAGTATTTT
.,TRBV27,TRBJ1-5,CASRPYSGTSNQPQHF,TGTGCCAGCAGACCTTACTCCGGGACAAGCAATCAGCCCCAGCATTTT
TRBD2,TRBV5-1,TRBJ2-3,CASSLMGLAGDTQYF,TGCGCCAGCAGCTTGATGGGACTAGCTGGCGATACGCAGTATTTT
.,TRBV7-3,TRBJ2-7,CASSLTRPPKKIYEQYF,TGTGCCAGCAGCTTAACGCGGCCCCCTAAAAAAATTTACGAGCAGTACTTC
.,TRBV7-6,TRBJ2-1,CASSARQSSYNEQFF,TGTGCCAGCAGCGCCCGACAAAGCTCCTACAATGAGCAGTTCTTC
.,TRBV29-1,TRBJ1-1,CSALSWGETEAFF,TGCAGCGCCCTGTCATGGGGAGAAACTGAAGCTTTCTTT
.,TRBV28,TRBJ2-5,CASYSGGAEGKAQYF,TGTGCCAGCTACTCAGGGGGGGCAGAGGGAAAGGCCCAGTACTTC
.,TRBV6-5,TRBJ1-2,CASSYLSRSNYGYTF,TGTGCCAGCAGTTACCTCAGTCGTTCTAACTATGGCTACACCTTC
.,TRBV27,TRBJ1-2,CASRSRFGRTNYGYTF,TGTGCCAGCCGCTCAAGGTTTGGTCGGACTAACTATGGCTACACCTTC
.,TRBV5-1,TRBJ2-3,CASSLAEGWGSADTQYF,TGCGCCAGCAGCTTGGCCGAGGGCTGGGGGTCGGCAGATACGCAGTATTTT
.,TRBV18,TRBJ2-7,CASSPFEGYEQYF,TGTGCCAGCTCACCTTTCGAGGGCTACGAGCAGTACTTC
TRBD2,TRBV28,TRBJ2-7,CASSPGGSGSYEQYF,TGTGCCAGCAGTCCTGGAGGGAGCGGGAGCTACGAGCAGTACTTC
TRBD2,TRBV6-1,TRBJ2-7,CASSATSGDSYEQYF,TGTGCCAGCAGCGCCACTAGCGGAGACTCCTACGAGCAGTACTTC
.,TRBV19,TRBJ1-1,CASSARKGNTEAFF,TGTGCCAGTAGTGCCCGGAAGGGGAACACTGAAGCTTTCTTT
.,TRBV18,TRBJ2-1,CASSADNEQFF,TGTGCCAGCTCGGCAGACAATGAGCAGTTCTTC
.,TRBV2,TRBJ1-2,CASSRDAPYGYTF,TGTGCCAGCAGTCGGGACGCTCCATATGGCTACACCTTC
.,TRBV25-1,TRBJ1-1,CASSEFPGRTEAFF,TGTGCCAGCAGTGAATTTCCAGGAAGGACTGAAGCTTTCTTT